The clone carrying this TCR beta chain has only a few counts. Antigen specificity is unknown. Primers included in the PCR were 60 Vbeta and 13 Jbeta primers. Clones were sequenced by immunoSEQ multiplex PCR, and TCRdb holds only the in-frame ones, with some missing. This sample has tens of thousands of clones, with less than 80% found just once. The CDR3 extends over 13 amino acids. Per the germline V gene, CDR1 is SGHRS and CDR2 is YFSETQ. Trimming at V came to 7 bases and at J to 11 bases, leaving 9 bases not matched to a gene. These data belong to a study of cytomegalovirus exposure and HLA in healthy donors. Overall study findings and caveats: Some TCR beta chains (164 of them) were listed as cytomegalovirus-associated. TCR beta V- and J-gene trimming, according to a later analysis, was linked to a missense DCLRE1C variant.

The sequencing sample was made of PBMCs. The rearrangement links TRBV5-1 to TRBJ2-6; 7 positions match TRBD1. The TCR was taken from a boy aged 5-17 years in good health and CMV-seropositive. As DNA, the CDR3 is TGCGCCAGCTCCACAGGGGTTCGGGACGTCCTGACTTTC. This encodes CASSTGVRDVLTF. The full variable domain, completed using reference TRBV5-1 and TRBJ2-6, is KAGVTQTPRYLIKTRGQQVTLSCSPISGHRSVSWYQQTPGQGLQFLFEYFSETQRNKGNFPGRFSGRQFSNSRSEMNVSTLELGDSALYLCASSTGVRDVLTFGAGSRLTVL.